The present T cell receptor beta chain was sequenced within a study of control samples from healthy donors and cancer patients. Sequenced by immunoSEQ multiplex PCR; TCRdb stores in-frame clones only, minus some. The top ten clones hold around 11% of a sample with about 170,000 clones, over 85% of them seen once. The V gene's germline CDR1 is LNHDA and CDR2 SQIVND (reference sequence). V was clipped by 4 bases and J by 4 bases, with 7 bases between them. The CDR3 extends over 12 amino acids. The chain recombines TRBV19 with TRBJ1-2, with D tentatively TRBD1 (5 bases). This receptor was obtained from a man aged 25-45 years in good health. The sequenced material came from blood. The DNA of the CDR3 is TGTGCCAGTAGTACCGGGACCTATGGCTACACCTTC. The encoded protein is CASSTGTYGYTF.